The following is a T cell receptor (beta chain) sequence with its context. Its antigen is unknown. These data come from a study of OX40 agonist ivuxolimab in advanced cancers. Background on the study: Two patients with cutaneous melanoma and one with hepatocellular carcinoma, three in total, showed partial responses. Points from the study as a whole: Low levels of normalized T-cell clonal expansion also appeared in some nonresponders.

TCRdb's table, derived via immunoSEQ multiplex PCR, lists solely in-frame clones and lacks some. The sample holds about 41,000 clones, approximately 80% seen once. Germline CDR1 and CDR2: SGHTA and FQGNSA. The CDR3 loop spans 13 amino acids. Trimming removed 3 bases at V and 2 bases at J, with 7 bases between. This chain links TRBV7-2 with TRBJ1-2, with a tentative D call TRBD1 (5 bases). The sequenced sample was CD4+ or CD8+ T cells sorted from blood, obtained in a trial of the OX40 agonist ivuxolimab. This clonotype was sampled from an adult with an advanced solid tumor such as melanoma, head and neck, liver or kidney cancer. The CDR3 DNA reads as TGTGCCAGCAGCTTGGACAAGAACTATGGCTACACCTTC. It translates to CASSLDKNYGYTF.